By sample fraction, the clone carrying this T cell receptor (beta chain) is large. Antigen unknown. Trimming removed 4 bases from V and 6 bases from J, with 15 bases in between. Germline V gene lookup returns CDR1 MNHEY and CDR2 SMNVEV (reference sequence). This CDR3 is built from 15 residues. The sample comes from a study of T cell repertoires in aging, cancer and after chemotherapy. About the study: Paired samples before and after chemotherapy came from glioblastoma patients receiving temozolomide-based therapy. Whole-study results and caveats: In each cancer cohort, median generation probability increased across chemotherapy, suggesting thymic output rebounded. Compared with age-matched healthy donors, untreated hematological or solid cancer patients showed higher blood TCR clonality.

Peripheral blood genomic DNA, not sorted cells or RNA, was the template. Multiplex touch-down PCR with TRB-A/B primers amplified rearranged V-D-J TRB sequences. MiXCR, applied by TCRdb to the multiplex PCR reads, yields one record per CDR3 protein. The sample lists about 760 distinct CDR3 sequences, around 33% occurring once. The specimen was blood. The origin of this receptor is a human donor with a solid tumor. This chain joins TRBV27 and TRBJ2-2, with unresolved D. CDR3 DNA sequence: TGTGCCAGCAGTTACGGACCTTTCCTTGCCGGGGAGCTGTTTTTT. Its translation: CASSYGPFLAGELFF.